These T cell receptor beta chains were read from a single sample in a study of somatic mutations in cytotoxic T cells in rheumatoid arthritis. Profiled with immunoSEQ multiplex PCR; TCRdb holds only in-frame clones, not every one. This table holds under 35,000 clones, around 86% found once. The sample comprised CD8+ T cells sorted from blood. The receptors here all came from an adult with rheumatoid arthritis. Both conserved end residues are part of each CDR3. Fields, in order: J gene, V gene, clone size, D gene, CDR3 DNA, CDR3 protein. A D gene is named only where the DNA matches it firmly. Clone size, where shown, is once, few, many, or a class for clones that have expanded.

J gene: TRBJ2-3; V gene: TRBV6-4; clone size: NA; D gene: TRBD2; CDR3 DNA: TGTGCCAGCAGTTCGCTTCGGGGGAGGGTTGAGGCAGATACGCAGTATTTT; CDR3 protein: CASSSLRGRVEADTQYF
J gene: TRBJ2-7; V gene: TRBV6-5; clone size: NA; D gene: NA; CDR3 DNA: TGTGCCAGCAGTTCGGCCAGGGGCTACGAGCAGTACTTC; CDR3 protein: CASSSARGYEQYF
J gene: TRBJ2-7; V gene: TRBV4-1; clone size: NA; D gene: NA; CDR3 DNA: TGCGCCAGCAGCCAAGGGCCGGGTAGGTACGAGCAGTACTTC; CDR3 protein: CASSQGPGRYEQYF
J gene: TRBJ2-7; V gene: TRBV7-9; clone size: few; D gene: NA; CDR3 DNA: TGTGCCAGCGGTCGTAGGGACTACGAGCAGTACTTC; CDR3 protein: CASGRRDYEQYF
J gene: TRBJ2-2; V gene: TRBV7-3; clone size: NA; D gene: NA; CDR3 DNA: TGTGCCAGCAGTCGTCACGGGCAGGAGAACACCGGGGAGCTGTTTTTT; CDR3 protein: CASSRHGQENTGELFF
J gene: TRBJ2-2; V gene: TRBV5-1; clone size: NA; D gene: NA; CDR3 DNA: TGCGCCAGCAGCTTGGACTTATCCTCAATTTCGAACACCGGGGAGCTGTTTTTT; CDR3 protein: CASSLDLSSISNTGELFF
J gene: TRBJ2-7; V gene: TRBV21-1; clone size: NA; D gene: NA; CDR3 DNA: TGTGCCAGCAGAGACAGGGCGTGCTCCTACGAGCAGTACTTC; CDR3 protein: CASRDRACSYEQYF
J gene: TRBJ2-1; V gene: TRBV7-9; clone size: NA; D gene: NA; CDR3 DNA: TGTGCCAGCAGCTTATCAGGGAGCTCCTACAATGAGCAGTTCTTC; CDR3 protein: CASSLSGSSYNEQFF
J gene: TRBJ1-1; V gene: TRBV6-1; clone size: NA; D gene: NA; CDR3 DNA: TGTGCCAGCAGTGTATTTGACGGAGCTGAAGCTTTCTTT; CDR3 protein: CASSVFDGAEAFF
J gene: TRBJ2-5; V gene: TRBV2; clone size: NA; D gene: TRBD2; CDR3 DNA: TGTGCCAGCATAGCTAGCGGGAAAGAGACCCAGTACTTC; CDR3 protein: CASIASGKETQYF
J gene: TRBJ1-6; V gene: TRBV11-2; clone size: NA; D gene: TRBD1; CDR3 DNA: TGTGCCAGCAGCTTAAAGTCGGACAGGGGGCTTTTGTCACCCCTCCACTTT; CDR3 protein: CASSLKSDRGLLSPLHF
J gene: TRBJ1-2; V gene: TRBV6-5; clone size: NA; D gene: NA; CDR3 DNA: TGTGCCAGCAGTTACCACGGTGACTATGGCTACACCTTC; CDR3 protein: CASSYHGDYGYTF
J gene: TRBJ1-4; V gene: TRBV2; clone size: NA; D gene: TRBD1; CDR3 DNA: TGTGCCAGCAGTGAAGCGTGGGGACAGGGGAAAGAAAAACTGTTTTTT; CDR3 protein: CASSEAWGQGKEKLFF
J gene: TRBJ1-5; V gene: TRBV6-5; clone size: NA; D gene: NA; CDR3 DNA: TGTGCCAGCAGTTACGGGGGGAGTAATCAGCCCCAGCATTTT; CDR3 protein: CASSYGGSNQPQHF
J gene: TRBJ1-1; V gene: TRBV7-8; clone size: NA; D gene: NA; CDR3 DNA: TGTGCCAGCAGCTTCAGGGTGGGGAACACTGAAGCTTTCTTT; CDR3 protein: CASSFRVGNTEAFF
J gene: TRBJ2-7; V gene: TRBV28; clone size: few; D gene: NA; CDR3 DNA: TGTGCCAGCAGTTCCTACAGGACCTCCTACGAGCAGTACTTC; CDR3 protein: CASSSYRTSYEQYF
J gene: TRBJ2-7; V gene: TRBV6-5; clone size: NA; D gene: TRBD1; CDR3 DNA: TGTGCCAGCAGTCCGGGACAGGCAATTTACGAGCAGTACTTC; CDR3 protein: CASSPGQAIYEQYF
J gene: TRBJ1-2; V gene: TRBV2; clone size: NA; D gene: NA; CDR3 DNA: TGTGCCAGCAGTGCCGGCGCAGGGTTGATCGATGGCTACACCTTC; CDR3 protein: CASSAGAGLIDGYTF
J gene: TRBJ2-5; V gene: TRBV7-2; clone size: once; D gene: NA; CDR3 DNA: TGTGCCAGCAGCTTAGTGGACGGGGGTTTCCAAGAGACCCAGTACTTC; CDR3 protein: CASSLVDGGFQETQYF
J gene: TRBJ2-5; V gene: TRBV11-3; clone size: NA; D gene: NA; CDR3 DNA: TGTGCCAGCAGCTTAGATCAAGGGTACGAGACCCAGTACTTC; CDR3 protein: CASSLDQGYETQYF
J gene: TRBJ2-7; V gene: TRBV7-6; clone size: NA; D gene: TRBD2; CDR3 DNA: TGTGCCAGCAGCACACGGGAGGGACTAGCTACCTACGAGCAGTACTTC; CDR3 protein: CASSTREGLATYEQYF
J gene: TRBJ1-2; V gene: TRBV5-1; clone size: NA; D gene: NA; CDR3 DNA: TGCGCCAGCAGCTTTCAGGGTTCGGGCTACACCTTC; CDR3 protein: CASSFQGSGYTF
J gene: TRBJ2-7; V gene: TRBV4-1; clone size: NA; D gene: NA; CDR3 DNA: TGCGCCAGCAGCCAATACACAACCTACGAGCAGTACTTC; CDR3 protein: CASSQYTTYEQYF
J gene: TRBJ2-1; V gene: TRBV4-3; clone size: once; D gene: TRBD2; CDR3 DNA: TGCGCCAGCAGCCAAGGGCTCGGGGGGGCCGCTGAGCAGTTCTTC; CDR3 protein: CASSQGLGGAAEQFF
J gene: TRBJ2-7; V gene: TRBV27; clone size: NA; D gene: NA; CDR3 DNA: TGTGCCAGCAGTTTATACGGTAACCACTACGAGCAGTACTTC; CDR3 protein: CASSLYGNHYEQYF
J gene: TRBJ1-1; V gene: TRBV20-1; clone size: NA; D gene: NA; CDR3 DNA: TGCAGTGCTTGGATCGGGACTGAAGCTTTCTTT; CDR3 protein: CSAWIGTEAFF
J gene: TRBJ2-7; V gene: TRBV4-3; clone size: NA; D gene: NA; CDR3 DNA: TGCGCCAGCAGCCAAGAACTCTTGGGGACCTACGAGCAGTACTTC; CDR3 protein: CASSQELLGTYEQYF
J gene: TRBJ2-2; V gene: TRBV29-1; clone size: NA; D gene: TRBD2; CDR3 DNA: TGCAGCGTTTCTACTACTAGCGGGGGCACCGGGGAGCTGTTTTTT; CDR3 protein: CSVSTTSGGTGELFF
J gene: TRBJ1-1; V gene: TRBV6-5; clone size: NA; D gene: NA; CDR3 DNA: TGTGCCAGCAGTTTCGCCCCGGTTCGGGTCACTGAAGCTTTCTTT; CDR3 protein: CASSFAPVRVTEAFF
J gene: TRBJ2-7; V gene: TRBV19; clone size: NA; D gene: NA; CDR3 DNA: TGTGCCAGTAGTCCAGGGGCAGGGGACTCCTACGAGCAGTACTTC; CDR3 protein: CASSPGAGDSYEQYF
J gene: TRBJ2-7; V gene: TRBV5-1; clone size: NA; D gene: TRBD2; CDR3 DNA: TGCGCCAGCAGCCCTAGCGGTGGGTACTACGAGCAGTACTTC; CDR3 protein: CASSPSGGYYEQYF
J gene: TRBJ2-1; V gene: TRBV19; clone size: NA; D gene: TRBD2; CDR3 DNA: TGTGCCAGTAGTATGACTAGCGGTGCCTACAATGAGCAGTTCTTC; CDR3 protein: CASSMTSGAYNEQFF
J gene: TRBJ2-1; V gene: TRBV27; clone size: NA; D gene: NA; CDR3 DNA: TGTGCCAGCAGTTCAGGACCAGAGGGGTTGATCGATGAGCAGTTCTTC; CDR3 protein: CASSSGPEGLIDEQFF
J gene: TRBJ2-5; V gene: TRBV7-9; clone size: NA; D gene: NA; CDR3 DNA: TGTGCCAGCAGCGCAGAAGGACAGCAAGAGACCCAGTACTTC; CDR3 protein: CASSAEGQQETQYF
J gene: TRBJ1-2; V gene: TRBV5-6; clone size: NA; D gene: NA; CDR3 DNA: TGTGCCAGCAGCTTGGACAGACACTATGGCTACACCTTC; CDR3 protein: CASSLDRHYGYTF
J gene: TRBJ2-2; V gene: TRBV27; clone size: NA; D gene: TRBD1; CDR3 DNA: TGTGCCAGCAGTTTAACCGGGACAGTAAACACCGGGGAGCTGTTTTTT; CDR3 protein: CASSLTGTVNTGELFF
J gene: TRBJ2-1; V gene: TRBV7-6; clone size: NA; D gene: TRBD1; CDR3 DNA: TGTGCCAGCAGCCCCCTAGTGCTCGGGACAGACCAAAACAATGAGCAGTTCTTC; CDR3 protein: CASSPLVLGTDQNNEQFF
J gene: TRBJ1-2; V gene: TRBV7-9; clone size: few; D gene: NA; CDR3 DNA: TGTGCCAGCAGCTTAGGAGGGGAGAGTGGCTACACCTTC; CDR3 protein: CASSLGGESGYTF
J gene: TRBJ1-2; V gene: TRBV2; clone size: few; D gene: NA; CDR3 DNA: TGTGCCAGCCTCCGGGCCGGGGACGGAAACTATGGCTACACCTTC; CDR3 protein: CASLRAGDGNYGYTF
J gene: TRBJ2-7; V gene: TRBV27; clone size: NA; D gene: NA; CDR3 DNA: TGTGCCAGCAACAGGAAAGGAAGCTCCTACGAGCAGTACTTC; CDR3 protein: CASNRKGSSYEQYF
J gene: TRBJ2-2; V gene: TRBV28; clone size: NA; D gene: NA; CDR3 DNA: TGTGCCAGCACCCCGAGTCCTTTGGGTATCGGGGAGCTGTTTTTT; CDR3 protein: CASTPSPLGIGELFF
J gene: TRBJ2-2; V gene: TRBV6-5; clone size: once; D gene: NA; CDR3 DNA: TGTGCCAGCAGTTACTCGCAGGGGATCACCGGGGAGCTGTTTTTT; CDR3 protein: CASSYSQGITGELFF
J gene: TRBJ2-7; V gene: TRBV14; clone size: NA; D gene: TRBD2; CDR3 DNA: TGTGCCAGCAGCCAAGAAGGAAGGATTTTAGCGGGAGGGCCCCACGAGCAGTACTTC; CDR3 protein: CASSQEGRILAGGPHEQYF
J gene: TRBJ2-7; V gene: TRBV27; clone size: NA; D gene: TRBD2; CDR3 DNA: TGTGCCAGCGTGGGGGGGGAATACGAGCAGTACTTC; CDR3 protein: CASVGGEYEQYF
J gene: TRBJ2-7; V gene: TRBV10-1; clone size: NA; D gene: TRBD1; CDR3 DNA: TGCGCCAGCAGTGGGACAGGGGCTCTCGGGGAGCAGTACTTC; CDR3 protein: CASSGTGALGEQYF
J gene: TRBJ2-7; V gene: TRBV29-1; clone size: NA; D gene: TRBD1; CDR3 DNA: TGCAGCGTTGTTCCGGGGGACAGGGGATACGAGCAGTACTTC; CDR3 protein: CSVVPGDRGYEQYF
J gene: TRBJ1-2; V gene: TRBV11-3; clone size: NA; D gene: TRBD1; CDR3 DNA: TGTGCCAGCAGCTCAGGACAGGGTGAAGGGTCTAACTATGGCTACACCTTC; CDR3 protein: CASSSGQGEGSNYGYTF
J gene: TRBJ2-5; V gene: TRBV7-9; clone size: NA; D gene: NA; CDR3 DNA: TGTGCCAGCAGCTTACCAGGGACTCCGCAAGAGACCCAGTACTTC; CDR3 protein: CASSLPGTPQETQYF